This TCR beta chain was recovered during a study of blood T cell repertoires in COVID-19. Background on the study: PBMCs, B-cell-depleted T cells, or T cells provided the cDNA or gDNA that made up the material.

Germline CDR1 MNHNS, CDR2 SASEGT. The CDR3 is made up of 15 amino acids. V was pared by 2 bases and J by 2 bases, with 12 bases between. This table comes from immunoSEQ multiplex PCR, and its TCRdb copy is limited to in-frame clones, with some not included. The sample holds fewer than 300,000 clones, less than 90% seen once. This chain uses TRBV6-1 with TRBJ2-5; D remains ambiguous. This sequence originates from a woman aged 25 to 39 with COVID-19, enrolled during active disease. The sequencing input was peripheral blood. This chain's CDR3 is CASSEMAQRQETQYF. The CDR3 DNA reads as TGTGCCAGCAGTGAAATGGCACAGAGACAAGAGACCCAGTACTTC.